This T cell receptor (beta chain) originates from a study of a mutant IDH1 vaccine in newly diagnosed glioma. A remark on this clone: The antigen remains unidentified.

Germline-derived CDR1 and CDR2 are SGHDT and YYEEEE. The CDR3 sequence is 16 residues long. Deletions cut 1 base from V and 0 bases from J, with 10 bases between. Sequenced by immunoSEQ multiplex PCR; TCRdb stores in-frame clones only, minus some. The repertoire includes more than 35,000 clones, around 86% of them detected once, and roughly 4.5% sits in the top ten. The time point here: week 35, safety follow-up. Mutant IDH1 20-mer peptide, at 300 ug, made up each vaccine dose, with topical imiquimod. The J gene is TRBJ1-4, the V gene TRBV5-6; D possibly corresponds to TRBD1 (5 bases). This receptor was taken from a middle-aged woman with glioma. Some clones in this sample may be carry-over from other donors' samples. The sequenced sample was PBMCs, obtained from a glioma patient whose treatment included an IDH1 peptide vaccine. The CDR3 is CASSLTGVATNEKLFF. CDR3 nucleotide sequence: TGTGCCAGCAGCTTGACAGGAGTAGCAACTAATGAAAAACTGTTTTTT.